Sequencing of this TCR beta chain was carried out in a study of T cell changes during pregnancy in multiple sclerosis. Assay: immunoSEQ multiplex PCR; the TCRdb copy retains only in-frame clones and omits some. The table lists 100,000 to 140,000 clones, about 90% of them singletons. The CDR3 loop spans 15 amino acids. The ends were cut back, 4 bases at V and 5 bases at J, with 12 bases in the middle. Germline V gives CDR1 SGHNT, CDR2 YENEEA. This receptor was identified in a female donor in good health, enrolled as a control in a pregnancy study. Sequencing was performed on peripheral blood, taken in the third trimester of pregnancy. V is TRBV11-3 and J is TRBJ2-6; D gene uncertain. CDR3 residues: CASSYRHGRANVLTF. The CDR3 DNA reads TGTGCCAGCAGCTATCGACACGGCCGGGCCAACGTCCTGACTTTC.